This T cell receptor (beta chain) was identified during a study of cytomegalovirus exposure and HLA in healthy donors. This clone was recorded only once. V shed 4 bases and J shed 0 bases, with 9 bases lying between them. There are 15 residues in the CDR3. Per germline, CDR1 MRHNA and CDR2 SNTAGT. This PCR relied on a set of 60 Vbeta primers and 13 Jbeta primers. Only in-frame clones appear in the TCRdb table, and some are missing; sequencing was by immunoSEQ multiplex PCR. Among 150,000 to 200,000 clones, about 78% were seen once, and the ten largest hold around 2.5%. The sample was PBMCs. This receptor was taken from a man between 60 and 75 years old in good health and CMV-seronegative. The genes are TRBV6-4 and TRBJ1-4; D is undetermined. This chain's CDR3 is CASSANFATNEKLFF. As DNA, the CDR3 is TGTGCCAGCAGTGCCAACTTTGCAACTAATGAAAAACTGTTTTTT.